These 26 T cell receptor beta chains were all obtained from the same sample, sequenced in a study of human T cells and chemical hapten exposure. TCRdb re-called the RACE reads through MiXCR, storing one row per CDR3 protein. Of tens of thousands of distinct CDR3 sequences in the sample, 7.4% were seen once. Regarding time point: healthy volunteer bleed at 2 weeks. The authors' total RNA extraction used unfractionated whole blood. Specimen: whole blood. Receptors were obtained from a human donor in good health. Some clones in this sample may be carry-over from other donors' samples.

Ten or more counts support this clonotype. The chain has TRBV6-6 and TRBJ2-3; the match to TRBD2 covers 13 bases. Germline V gene sequence: CDR1 MNHNY, CDR2 SVGAGI (reference sequence). The CDR3 is 17 amino acids. Losses at the gene ends were 2 bases for V and 2 bases for J; bases not matched to a gene: 4. The CDR3 region is CASSYAGLAGPTDTQYF. DNA for the CDR3: TGTGCCAGCAGTTACGCGGGACTAGCGGGACCCACAGATACGCAGTATTTT.

This sequence joins TRBV20-1 and TRBJ2-1; a possible D gene is TRBD2 (6 bases). The CDR3 totals 10 residues. The V and J ends lost 6 bases and 10 bases respectively, with 10 bases between them. Per germline, CDR1 DFQATT and CDR2 SNEGSKA (reference sequence). The CDR3 region has the DNA TGCAGTGCCGGAGGGGTAGAGCAGTTCTTC. This codes for CSAGGVEQFF.

Note on this clonotype: Given a much more abundant clone one base away, this may be a read error. This chain connects TRBV9 to TRBJ2-2, with D hard to call. The CDR3 length is 14 residues. Germline V lookup: CDR1 SGDLS, CDR2 YYNGEE. V dropped 4 bases and J dropped 5 bases, with 12 bases sitting between them. The CDR3 reads CASSILGQTGELFF. CDR3 bases: TGTGCCAGCAGCATATTAGGTCAAACCGGGGAGCTGTTTTTT.

The table lists this clonotype with many counts. The chain links TRBV20-1 to TRBJ1-5; 8 nucleotides align to TRBD1. The CDR3 is 16 residues long. The germline V gene encodes CDR1 DFQATT and CDR2 SNEGSKA (reference sequence). The junction had 7 bases not matched to a gene; V was cut back by 2 bases and J by 1 base. CDR3 sequence: CSARIGQGRSNQPQHF. The CDR3 bases are TGCAGTGCTAGAATAGGACAGGGTCGCAGCAATCAGCCCCAGCATTTT.

This chain links TRBV6-1 with TRBJ2-2; 7 bases fit TRBD1. This CDR3 is 14 amino acids long. Germline CDR1 reads MNHNS; CDR2 reads SASEGT. Losses at the gene ends were 3 bases for V and 3 bases for J; bases not matched to a gene: 1. DNA for the CDR3: TGTGCCAGCAGTGACGGGACAGACACCGGGGAGCTGTTTTTT. Protein: CASSDGTDTGELFF.

This clonotype has ten or more counts. This chain joins TRBV28 and TRBJ2-4; 12 bases map to TRBD1. CDR1 and CDR2 (germline): MDHEN, SYDVKM. Trimming took 5 bases from V and 0 from J; bases not matched to a gene: 2. There are 16 residues in the CDR3. The CDR3 bases are TGTGCCAGCAGTCGGGACAGGGGGCTAGCCAAAAACATTCAGTACTTC. The encoded protein is CASSRDRGLAKNIQYF.

In this sample, this clonotype turned up many times. The chain employs TRBV20-1 and TRBJ2-3; D possibly corresponds to TRBD2 (6 bases). Germline CDR1 DFQATT, CDR2 SNEGSKA (reference sequence). There are 16 residues in the CDR3. V was trimmed by 2 bases and J by 2 bases, leaving 17 bases between them. The CDR3 coding sequence is TGCAGTGCTAGACGCACCGGGACTGGCAACACAGATACGCAGTATTTT. This translates into CSARRTGTGNTDTQYF.

This clonotype was counted between two and nine times. The rearrangement joins TRBV15 to TRBJ1-6; TRBD1 aligns across 10 bases. Germline trimming cut 3 bases from V and 11 bases from J; bases unmatched to any gene: 4. Germline values: CDR1 LNHNV, CDR2 YYDKDF (reference sequence). The CDR3 sequence is 14 residues long. CDR3 nucleotide sequence: TGTGCCACCAGCAGGGGACAGGGGAATACACCCCTCCACTTT. Translating it yields CATSRGQGNTPLHF.

This chain links TRBV29-1 with TRBJ2-1; tentatively, D is TRBD2 (5 bases). Trimming took 1 base from V and 8 from J, leaving 12 bases between them. CDR1 is SQVTM, CDR2 ANQGSEA, per germline. CDR3 length equals 13 residues. The CDR3 loop reads CSVEGGAWHEQFF. The CDR3 DNA follows: TGCAGCGTTGAAGGGGGAGCGTGGCATGAGCAGTTCTTC.

The chain couples TRBV28 to TRBJ2-2; possible D gene TRBD2, 6 bases. The V end was cut by 2 bases, the J end by 5 bases, with 9 bases between. CDR3 length: 14 residues. Germline loops: CDR1 MDHEN, CDR2 SYDVKM. CDR3 DNA: TGTGCCAGCAGTTTAACGGGACTTACCGGGGAGCTGTTTTTT. It is translated as CASSLTGLTGELFF. Variable domain in full (rest from reference TRBV28 and TRBJ2-2): DVKVTQSSRYLVKRTGEKVFLECVQDMDHENMFWYRQDPGLGLRLIYFSYDVKMKEKGDIPEGYSVSREKKERFSLILESASTNQTSMYLCASSLTGLTGELFFGEGSRLTVL.

The sample holds a few counts of this clonotype. The chain employs TRBV5-4 and TRBJ2-7; D unresolved. Germline assignment: CDR1 SGHNT and CDR2 YYREEE (reference sequence). V was shortened by 0 bases and J by 1 base, with 11 bases between the two germline ends. This CDR3 has 15 residues. CDR3 amino acids: CASSLEPVRSYEQYF. The CDR3 coding sequence is TGTGCCAGCAGCTTGGAGCCAGTTAGATCCTACGAGCAGTACTTC.

The chain is built from TRBV11-2 and TRBJ2-3; 8 nucleotides agree with TRBD1. There are 14 residues in the CDR3. V shed 4 bases, J shed 6 bases, and the junction held 6 bases outside the gene matches. Looked up from germline, CDR1 is SGHAT and CDR2 is FQNNGV. The CDR3 spells CASSSTGDFDTQYF. Here the CDR3 DNA reads TGTGCCAGCAGCTCGACAGGGGATTTTGATACGCAGTATTTT.

The table lists this clonotype with many counts. V gene TRBV11-3 combines with J gene TRBJ2-1; 14 bases map to TRBD2. Germline CDR1 and CDR2: SGHNT and YENEEA. V was pared by 2 bases and J by 6 bases, with 18 bases of the junction left unmatched. The CDR3 spans 21 residues. The CDR3 nucleotides are TGTGCCAGCAGCTTAAGTTGGAGACTAGCGGGGGGGGGCCCCCCCCCCAATGAGCAGTTCTTC. Its translation: CASSLSWRLAGGGPPPNEQFF. Based on the CDR3 plus reference TRBV11-3 and TRBJ2-1, the full variable domain is EAGVVQSPRYKIIEKKQPVAFWCNPISGHNTLYWYLQNLGQGPELLIRYENEEAVDDSQLPKDRFSAERLKGVDSTLKIQPAELGDSAVYLCASSLSWRLAGGGPPPNEQFFGPGTRLTVL.

Note on this clonotype: Germline is not matched at one junction end, which may reflect a read error. The chain uses TRBV29-1 and TRBJ2-7, with D perhaps matching TRBD2 (7 bases). CDR3 length: 13 amino acids. Germline CDR1 is SQVTM and CDR2 is ANQGSEA. In nucleotides, the CDR3 is TGCGGCGTTGAATGGGAGGGGGACTACGAGCAGTACTTC. As protein: CGVEWEGDYEQYF.

To note about this clonotype: A much more abundant neighbour one base away suggests this may be a read error. This sequence joins TRBV28 and TRBJ2-7; possibly TRBD2 for D (6 bases). CDR1 and CDR2 from the germline V gene are MDHEN and SYDVKM. The CDR3 consists of 14 residues. This CDR3 reads CASSFLRGGYEKYF. For the CDR3, the DNA is TGTGCCAGCAGTTTCCTTCGTGGAGGGTACGAGAAGTACTTC. The variable domain in full, completed from reference TRBV28 and TRBJ2-7, reads DVKVTQSSRYLVKRTGEKVFLECVQDMDHENMFWYRQDPGLGLRLIYFSYDVKMKEKGDIPEGYSVSREKKERFSLILESASTNQTSMYLCASSFLRGGYEKYFGPGTRLTVT.

In its sample, this clonotype ranks as medium-sized. V is TRBV7-2 and J is TRBJ2-3; D is perhaps TRBD1 (6 bases). The CDR3 contains 16 residues. Germline CDR1 is SGHTA and CDR2 is FQGNSA. Trimming left V 1 base short and J 2 bases short, with 13 bases between. CDR3 protein: CASSLGGGYHTDTQYF. CDR3 bases: TGTGCCAGCAGCTTAGGAGGGGGTTACCACACAGATACGCAGTATTTT.

V gene TRBV20-1 combines with J gene TRBJ2-1; no clear D gene. The CDR3 spans 11 residues. The germline V gene encodes CDR1 DFQATT and CDR2 SNEGSKA (reference sequence). Trimming removed 4 bases at V and 2 bases at J, with 3 bases between. CDR3 DNA sequence: TGCAGTGCTAAGACCTACAATGAGCAGTTCTTC. This translates into CSAKTYNEQFF.

This clonotype was seen repeatedly, ten times or more. The chain combines TRBV7-2 with TRBJ1-1; tentative D call: TRBD1 (6 bases). This CDR3 has 17 residues. V was pared by 7 bases and J by 4 bases, with 25 bases between. Germline V CDR1 and CDR2: SGHTA, FQGNSA. The CDR3 DNA is TGTGCCAGCACCTCTCGAGGAGGGGGTTTTTGGGCCACTGAAGCTTTCTTT. Its translation: CASTSRGGGFWATEAFF.

Only a few counts were recorded for this clonotype. This chain connects TRBV7-8 to TRBJ2-1, with 8 bases that match TRBD2. V trimming: 6 bases; J trimming: 0 bases; junction bases outside the gene matches: 7. The CDR3 loop spans 16 amino acids. Germline values: CDR1 SGHVS, CDR2 FQNEAQ. CDR3 bases: TGTGCCAGCAGGGTATCCGGGACTAGCTCCTACAATGAGCAGTTCTTC. Protein: CASRVSGTSSYNEQFF. The entire variable domain, with the rest obtained from reference TRBV7-8 and TRBJ2-1, is as follows: GAGVSQSPRYKVAKRGQDVALRCDPISGHVSLFWYQQALGQGPEFLTYFQNEAQLDKSGLPSDRFFAERPEGSVSTLKIQRTQQEDSAVYLCASRVSGTSSYNEQFFGPGTRLTVL.

This clonotype was counted a few times. The rearrangement joins TRBV28 to TRBJ2-7; 10 nucleotides match TRBD1. V trimming: 10 bases; J trimming: 3 bases; junction bases outside the gene matches: 6. The CDR3 loop spans 13 amino acids. Germline-derived CDR1 and CDR2 are MDHEN and SYDVKM. The CDR3 spells CATLDRGRYEQYF. DNA of the CDR3: TGTGCCACCCTCGACAGGGGGCGCTACGAGCAGTACTTC. Filled out from reference TRBV28 and TRBJ2-7, the complete variable domain reads DVKVTQSSRYLVKRTGEKVFLECVQDMDHENMFWYRQDPGLGLRLIYFSYDVKMKEKGDIPEGYSVSREKKERFSLILESASTNQTSMYLCATLDRGRYEQYFGPGTRLTVT.

This clonotype has a handful of counts. This chain uses TRBV29-1 with TRBJ2-3; TRBD1 aligns across 8 bases. The germline V gene encodes CDR1 SQVTM and CDR2 ANQGSEA. The CDR3 has 16 amino acids. V lost 4 bases to trimming and J lost 6 bases; unmatched junction nucleotides: 15. CDR3: CSVGKSRTGLIDTQYF. CDR3 DNA sequence: TGCAGCGTTGGAAAGAGTAGGACAGGGTTGATCGATACGCAGTATTTT.

This clonotype appeared a few times. The genes are TRBV3-1 and TRBJ1-1; D uncertain. This CDR3 has 16 residues. Germline loops: CDR1 LGHDT, CDR2 YNNKEL (reference sequence). The V and J ends lost 0 bases and 2 bases respectively, with 13 bases between them. The DNA of the CDR3 is TGTGCCAGCAGCCAAGATTTAAGTAGGGTTAACACTGAAGCTTTCTTT. Translating gives CASSQDLSRVNTEAFF.

The chain links TRBV6-6 to TRBJ2-7, with TRBD2 matching over 9 bases. Per germline, CDR1 MNHNY and CDR2 SVGAGI (reference sequence). Trimming cost V 6 bases and J 0 bases; bases outside gene matches: 9. The CDR3 length is 16 residues. CDR3 in DNA: TGTGCCAGCAGCCCCCGGACTAGCGCTTACTCCTACGAGCAGTACTTC. This encodes CASSPRTSAYSYEQYF.

This chain joins TRBV7-2 and TRBJ2-3; 8 bases align to TRBD1. Trimming took 5 bases from V and 3 from J; bases not matched to a gene: 13. Germline CDR1 reads SGHTA; CDR2 reads FQGNSA. The CDR3 spans 17 residues. In DNA form, the CDR3 reads TGTGCCAGCAGCCTCCGGACAGGGCCTCCATATACAGATACGCAGTATTTT. Translating gives CASSLRTGPPYTDTQYF.

The table lists this clonotype with a few counts. V is TRBV12-3 or TRBV12-4 and J is TRBJ1-2, with no clear D. CDR3 size: 15 residues. Trimming removed 3 bases from V and 2 bases from J, with 13 bases in between. The CDR3 bases are TGTGCCAGCAGTTTCGGGCCTTACACGAACTATGGCTACACCTTC. Protein product: CASSFGPYTNYGYTF.

There are a few counts of this clonotype. The rearrangement uses TRBV4-1 and TRBJ2-1; D perhaps matches TRBD1 (6 bases). Germline V gene data show CDR1 as MGHRA and CDR2 as YSYEKL. CDR3 size: 18 residues. V lost 4 bases, J lost 0 bases, and 19 bases lay in between. CDR3 sequence: CASSPAEYRASSYNEQFF. The CDR3 DNA reads as TGCGCCAGCAGCCCGGCCGAATACAGGGCAAGCTCCTACAATGAGCAGTTCTTC.